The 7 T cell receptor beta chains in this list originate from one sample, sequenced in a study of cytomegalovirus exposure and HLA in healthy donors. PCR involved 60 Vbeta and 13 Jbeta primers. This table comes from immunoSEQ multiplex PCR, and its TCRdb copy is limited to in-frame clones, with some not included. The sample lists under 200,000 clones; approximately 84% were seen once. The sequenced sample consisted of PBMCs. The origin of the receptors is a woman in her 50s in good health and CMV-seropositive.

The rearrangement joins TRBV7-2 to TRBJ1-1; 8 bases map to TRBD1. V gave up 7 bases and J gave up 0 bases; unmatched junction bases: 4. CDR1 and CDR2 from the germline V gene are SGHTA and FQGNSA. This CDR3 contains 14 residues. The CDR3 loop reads CASTMGQVNTEAFF. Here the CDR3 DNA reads TGTGCCAGCACCATGGGACAGGTGAACACTGAAGCTTTCTTT.

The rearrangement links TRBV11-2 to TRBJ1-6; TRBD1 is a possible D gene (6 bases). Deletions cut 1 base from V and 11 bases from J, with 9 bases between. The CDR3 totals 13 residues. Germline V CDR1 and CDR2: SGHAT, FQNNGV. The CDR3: CASSLGEGAPLHF. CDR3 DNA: TGTGCCAGCAGCTTAGGGGAGGGGGCACCCCTCCACTTT. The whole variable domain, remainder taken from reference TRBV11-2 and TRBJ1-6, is EAGVAQSPRYKIIEKRQSVAFWCNPISGHATLYWYQQILGQGPKLLIQFQNNGVVDDSQLPKDRFSAERLKGVDSTLKIQPAKLEDSAVYLCASSLGEGAPLHFGNGTRLTVT.

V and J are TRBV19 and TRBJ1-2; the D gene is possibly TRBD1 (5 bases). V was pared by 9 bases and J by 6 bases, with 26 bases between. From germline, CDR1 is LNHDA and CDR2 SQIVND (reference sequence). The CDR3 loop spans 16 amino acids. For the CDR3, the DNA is TGTGCCAGCACTCCGGGGGGAGGGACCTTACCCCATGGCTACACCTTC. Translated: CASTPGGGTLPHGYTF.

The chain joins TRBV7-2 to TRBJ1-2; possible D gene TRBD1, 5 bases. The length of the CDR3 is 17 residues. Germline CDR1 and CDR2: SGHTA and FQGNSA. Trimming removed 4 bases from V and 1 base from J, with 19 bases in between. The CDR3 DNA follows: TGTGCCAGCAGCTATCAGGGCCCCGGGCCGTTTAACTATGGCTACACCTTC. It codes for CASSYQGPGPFNYGYTF. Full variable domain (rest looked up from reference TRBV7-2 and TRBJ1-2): GAGVSQSPSNKVTEKGKDVELRCDPISGHTALYWYRQSLGQGLEFLIYFQGNSAPDKSGLPSDRFSAERTGGSVSTLTIQRTQQEDSAVYLCASSYQGPGPFNYGYTFGSGTRLTVV.

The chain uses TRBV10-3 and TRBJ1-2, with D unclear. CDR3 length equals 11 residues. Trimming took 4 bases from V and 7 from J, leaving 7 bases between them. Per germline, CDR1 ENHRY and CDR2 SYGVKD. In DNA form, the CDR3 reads TGTGCCATCAGTGGGGCCTTTGGCTACACCTTC. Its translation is CAISGAFGYTF.

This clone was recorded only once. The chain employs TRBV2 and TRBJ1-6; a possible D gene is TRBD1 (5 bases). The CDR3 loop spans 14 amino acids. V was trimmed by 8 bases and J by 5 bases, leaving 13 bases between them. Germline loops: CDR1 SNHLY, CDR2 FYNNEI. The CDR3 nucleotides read TGTGCCAGCGTTCAGGGCAGGGATAATTCACCCCTCCACTTT. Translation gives CASVQGRDNSPLHF.

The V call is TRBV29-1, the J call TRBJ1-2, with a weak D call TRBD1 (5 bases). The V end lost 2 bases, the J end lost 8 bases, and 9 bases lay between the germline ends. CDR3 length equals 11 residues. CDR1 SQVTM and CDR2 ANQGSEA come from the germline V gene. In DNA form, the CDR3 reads TGCAGCGTTGAACACGGGGGAGGCTACACCTTC. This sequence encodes CSVEHGGGYTF.